The subject of this entry is one T cell receptor beta chain. No antigen is known for it. These data come from a study of cytomegalovirus exposure and HLA in healthy donors. Findings of the study overall: As was reported, the HLA-A and HLA-B alleles of most subjects were accurately predicted from TCR beta sequences. The majority of TCR sequences were rare, yet some public TCRs appeared in many donors.

A multiplex PCR was run with 60 Vbeta primers and 13 Jbeta primers. Some clones are missing from TCRdb's copy, which holds only in-frame ones; the method was immunoSEQ multiplex PCR. Seen here are about 63,000 clones, roughly 70% observed once, and the top ten hold 5.4%. This CDR3 region has 14 residues. Germline V CDR1 and CDR2: SQVTM, ANQGSEA. Trimming at V came to 6 bases and at J to 7 bases, leaving 7 bases not matched to a gene. Material: PBMCs. V is TRBV29-1 and J is TRBJ2-2; TRBD1 matches 11 bases. The sequence was collected from a middle-aged man in good health and CMV-seronegative. The CDR3, as DNA: TGCAGCGTCACGGACAGGGGGCGCGGCGGGGAGCTGTTTTTT. Its protein is CSVTDRGRGGELFF.